The clone carrying this T cell receptor beta chain has just one count. Per the germline V gene, CDR1 is SEHNR and CDR2 is FQNEAQ (reference sequence). V was pared by 8 bases and J by 2 bases, with 17 bases between. The CDR3 runs to 15 residues. This sample was taken from a study of technical replicates of blood from a handful of donors. Libraries were prepared by immunoSEQ multiplex PCR; TCRdb keeps only in-frame clonotypes and omits some of them. The sample shows approximately 82,000 clones, approximately 91% of them seen only once. The sequenced material came from T cells isolated from PBMCs. The TCR originated in a human donor in good health. Some clones in this sample may be carry-over from other donors' samples. The chain couples TRBV7-9 to TRBJ2-3; possibly TRBD2 for D (5 bases). This CDR3 reads CASPSSFPFTDTQYF. The CDR3 bases are TGTGCCAGCCCATCTAGCTTCCCCTTCACAGATACGCAGTATTTT. Variable domain in full (rest from reference TRBV7-9 and TRBJ2-3): DTGVSQNPRHKITKRGQNVTFRCDPISEHNRLYWYRQTLGQGPEFLTYFQNEAQLEKSRLLSDRFSAERPKGSFSTLEIQRTEQGDSAMYLCASPSSFPFTDTQYFGPGTRLTVL.